The 4 T cell receptor beta chains below were found in one sample sequenced in a study of CD8+ T cells in alopecia areata. cDNA reverse transcribed from extracted RNA served as the sequencing template. Measured with immunoSEQ multiplex PCR; TCRdb has only the in-frame clones, and not every one. The table includes about 220,000 clones, about 50% detected once. Sample treatment: oral pan-JAK inhibitor, 5-10 mg twice daily. The source was CD4+ T cells sorted from blood, collected at week 4, from a patient treated with tofacitinib. All receptors derive from a human donor with alopecia areata.

V gene TRBV11-2 combines with J gene TRBJ2-5, with 12 bases fitting TRBD1. Germline V gene data show CDR1 as SGHAT and CDR2 as FQNNGV. This CDR3 has 15 amino acids. V lost 5 bases, J lost 4 bases, and 5 bases stayed unmatched. The CDR3 loop reads CASSPGQGARETQYF. The DNA for the CDR3 is TGTGCCAGCAGCCCGGGACAGGGGGCCCGAGAGACCCAGTACTTC.

In this sample, this clone turned up a few times. The rearrangement uses TRBV4-3 and TRBJ2-2; D is undetermined. Trimming stripped 1 base from V and 0 bases from J, with 9 bases between. Germline V gene lookup returns CDR1 LGHNA and CDR2 YSLEER. CDR3 size: 16 residues. The CDR3 sequence is CASSQGDLSNTGELFF. CDR3 coding DNA: TGCGCCAGCAGCCAAGGAGATCTTTCGAACACCGGGGAGCTGTTTTTT.

This chain connects TRBV2 to TRBJ1-2, with 7 positions matching TRBD1. The CDR3 consists of 16 residues. Looked up from germline, CDR1 is SNHLY and CDR2 is FYNNEI. With V trimmed by 7 bases and J by 5 bases, 16 bases remained unmatched. CDR3 nucleotide sequence: TGTGCCAGCACCCGACGGCCCTCCGACAGGGAGTATGGCTACACCTTC. This translates into CASTRRPSDREYGYTF. Complete variable domain (other parts from reference TRBV2 and TRBJ1-2): EPEVTQTPSHQVTQMGQEVILRCVPISNHLYFYWYRQILGQKVEFLVSFYNNEISEKSEIFDDQFSVERPDGSNFTLKIRSTKLEDSAMYFCASTRRPSDREYGYTFGSGTRLTVV.

This rearrangement joins TRBV4-3 to TRBJ2-7; tentatively, D is TRBD1 (6 bases). The CDR3 spans 17 residues. Deletions cut 2 bases from V and 6 bases from J, with 23 bases between. The germline CDR1 and CDR2 sequences are LGHNA and YSLEER. For the CDR3, the DNA is TGCGCCAGCAGCCAACGTCACAGGGACCTGTTAGTTTCCGAGCAGTACTTC. It specifies CASSQRHRDLLVSEQYF.